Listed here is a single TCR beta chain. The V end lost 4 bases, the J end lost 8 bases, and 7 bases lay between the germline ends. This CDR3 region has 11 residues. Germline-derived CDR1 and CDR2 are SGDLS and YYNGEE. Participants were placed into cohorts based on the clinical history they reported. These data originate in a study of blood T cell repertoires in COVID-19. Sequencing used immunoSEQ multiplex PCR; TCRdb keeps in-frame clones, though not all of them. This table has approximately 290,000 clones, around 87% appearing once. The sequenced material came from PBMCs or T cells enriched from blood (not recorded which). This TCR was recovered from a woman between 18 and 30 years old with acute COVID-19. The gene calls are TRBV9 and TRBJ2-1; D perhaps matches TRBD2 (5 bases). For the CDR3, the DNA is TGTGCCAGCAGCCAGAGGGATGAGCAGTTCTTC. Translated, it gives CASSQRDEQFF. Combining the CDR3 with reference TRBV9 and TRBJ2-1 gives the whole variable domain DSGVTQTPKHLITATGQRVTLRCSPRSGDLSVYWYQQSLDQGLQFLIQYYNGEERAKGNILERFSAQQFPDLHSELNLSSLELGDSALYFCASSQRDEQFFGPGTRLTVL.